This T cell receptor beta chain was documented in a study of blood T cell repertoires in COVID-19. The overall study: Researchers got acute and convalescent COVID-19 samples from the United States, Italy and Spain. Sources were T cells, B-cell-depleted T cells, or PBMCs; the material itself was cDNA or gDNA.

Original data processing: Amplification from reference gene primers served as the basis for estimated nucleated cell counts. The repertoire was sequenced with immunoSEQ multiplex PCR; TCRdb's copy has only in-frame clones and lacks some. Clonal size and the V and J genes are those of that table, whereas D and trimming came from the DNA. The table lists about 280,000 clones, roughly 86% of them singletons, with more than 7.5% in the top ten. Sequencing was carried out using peripheral blood. This TCR was sampled from a man in his late teens or twenties with active or convalescent COVID-19.

The CDR3 region is CASSQDAGGTHTEAFF. The DNA of the CDR3 is TGTGCCAGCAGCCAAGATGCGGGGGGCACCCATACTGAAGCTTTCTTT. V usage is TRBV4-2 and J usage is TRBJ1-1; tentatively, D is TRBD1 (6 bases). This CDR3 contains 16 residues. CDR1 and CDR2 (germline): LGHNA, YNFKEQ. V was shortened by 0 bases and J by 5 bases, with 16 bases between the two germline ends.